This record covers a single T cell receptor beta chain. In germline, CDR1 is LGHNT, CDR2 FRNRAP. The CDR3 covers 14 residues. Between the trimmed V and J ends, which lost 6 bases and 4 bases, there was a span of 13 bases. These data belong to a study of blood T cell repertoires in COVID-19. Study-level background: Whether acute or convalescent, the COVID-19 samples came from the United States, Italy and Spain.

Individuals aged roughly 18 to 95 years were recruited from roughly 22 US areas. Grouping used clinical history reported by participants in a survey and questionnaire. Per the authors' pipeline: Nucleated cell counts were estimated from reference gene primer amplification. This table comes from immunoSEQ multiplex PCR, and its TCRdb copy is limited to in-frame clones, with some not included. That table gives V, J and clone size, and the DNA gave D and trimming. This table holds fewer than 450,000 clones, more than 75% found once. This receptor was taken from a woman under 30 who had recovered from COVID-19. This chain joins TRBV12-5 and TRBJ1-5, with a weak D call TRBD1 (6 bases). The sequenced sample was PBMCs or T cells enriched from blood (not recorded which). The CDR3 DNA is TGTGCTAGTGGCCTACCCAGGGGAAATCAGCCCCAGCATTTT. It is translated as CASGLPRGNQPQHF.